This TCR beta chain originates from a study of graft-versus-host responses after intestinal transplantation. At the level of the study: Recipients had multivisceral, liver-intestinal, or isolated intestinal transplants. Every one of the recipients received anti-thymocyte globulin induction and afterwards took tacrolimus and steroids for around 3 years.

The CDR3 loop spans 14 amino acids. Germline values: CDR1 ENHRY, CDR2 SYGVKD. V was shortened by 9 bases and J by 7 bases, with 21 bases between the two germline ends. Profiled with immunoSEQ multiplex PCR; TCRdb holds only in-frame clones, not every one. The sample records roughly 25,000 clones, 85% to 95% being singletons. This clone came up a few times. Antigen unknown. Overall study results and limits: Detection of GvH clones occurred in recipient marrow, and some had their first appearance in ileum or blood. Maximum circulating GvH clone levels tracked with early post-transplant HvG decreases.

The chain combines TRBV10-3 with TRBJ1-2; possibly TRBD1 for D (5 bases). The sample here was PBMCs, taken 18 days after transplant. This clonotype was sampled from a human patient who received an intestinal transplant, so some T cells may come from the graft donor. CDR3 region: CAMSSQGMSPGYTF. The CDR3 DNA is TGTGCCATGTCATCCCAGGGAATGTCCCCTGGCTACACCTTC.